This TCR beta chain was identified during a study of chemoradiotherapy in HPV16-positive cancers. The study, taken as a whole, reports: For HPV16-positive patients, expanding HPV-responsive T cells associated with longer recurrence-free survival. The functional HPV-specific definition rests on just a couple of HPV16-positive patients.

Clones were sequenced by immunoSEQ multiplex PCR, and TCRdb holds only the in-frame ones, with some missing. Of 4,000 to 6,000 clones listed, around three quarters are singletons. Points on this clone: Its matching antigen is unknown.

With 3 bases removed from V and 8 bases from J, the gap between germline ends came to 17 bases. This CDR3 has 14 amino acids. Germline V gene lookup returns CDR1 SGHNT and CDR2 YENEEA. The chain recombines TRBV11-3 with TRBJ2-7; D remains ambiguous. Sampling was done from a patient who underwent chemoradiotherapy. The TCR originated in a human donor with HPV-associated anogenital cancer. The CDR3 DNA is TGTGCCAGCAGCTTCGGTACATTACCTACGAAGCAGTACTTC. Its translation: CASSFGTLPTKQYF.